This entry is about one TCR beta chain. Germline V gene sequence: CDR1 SNHLY, CDR2 FYNNEI. The CDR3 spans 14 residues. Trimming at V came to 6 bases and at J to 4 bases, leaving 0 bases not matched to a gene. Profiled with immunoSEQ multiplex PCR; TCRdb holds only in-frame clones, not every one. The sample has over 90,000 clones; 70% to 90% are singletons. The sample is drawn from a study of blood T cell repertoires in COVID-19. V is TRBV2 and J is TRBJ2-1, with 13 positions matching TRBD2. The clonotype originates from a man in his forties or fifties in a cohort sampled during active COVID-19. Sample: peripheral blood. The CDR3 region has the DNA TGTGCCAGCAGGACTAGCGGGGGGTACAATGAGCAGTTCTTC. This encodes CASRTSGGYNEQFF.